Listed below are T cell receptor beta chains from one sample, sequenced in a study of T cell responses to AZD1222 COVID-19 vaccine. Profiled with immunoSEQ multiplex PCR; TCRdb holds only in-frame clones, not every one. This sample has 160,000 or so clones, with approximately 91% found just once. The sample was peripheral blood, taken 28 days after the second AZD1222 dose. The receptors originated from an adult who received the AZD1222 COVID-19 vaccine. The CDR3 runs from the conserved cysteine through the conserved F or W. A D gene is named only where the DNA matches it firmly. Size tells how often a clone was seen (once, few, many) or the class of an expanded clone, and some rows leave it out.

length	size	V	D	J	CDR3	DNA
15	-	TRBV3-1/TRBV3-2	TRBD1	TRBJ1-2	CASSQGRTGNYGYTF	TGTGCCAGCAGCCAAGGGAGGACAGGGAACTATGGCTACACCTTC
16	-	TRBV4-1	-	TRBJ2-7	CASSPLMGRMFYEQYF	TGCGCCAGCAGCCCCCTCATGGGTAGAATGTTCTACGAGCAGTACTTC
15	-	TRBV2	-	TRBJ2-2	CASSRTETNTGELFF	TGTGCCAGCAGTAGGACTGAGACGAACACCGGGGAGCTGTTTTTT
11	few	TRBV6-6	-	TRBJ1-2	CASFGGTGYTF	TGTGCCAGCTTCGGAGGGACCGGCTACACCTTC
15	-	TRBV30	TRBD2	TRBJ2-3	CAWSHVGGSTDTQYF	TGTGCCTGGAGCCATGTGGGAGGGAGTACAGATACGCAGTATTTT
15	-	TRBV11-2	TRBD1	TRBJ1-1	CASSLETGALTEAFF	TGTGCCAGCAGCTTAGAGACAGGGGCTTTGACTGAAGCTTTCTTT
13	-	TRBV12-3/TRBV12-4	-	TRBJ1-2	CASSRHGSYGYTF	TGTGCCAGCAGTCGACACGGATCCTATGGCTACACCTTC
13	-	TRBV7-9	-	TRBJ1-3	CAPERGRGNTIYF	TGTGCCCCGGAGAGGGGGAGAGGAAACACCATATATTTT
14	-	TRBV5-6	-	TRBJ1-2	CASSLGGPYYGYTF	TGTGCCAGCAGCTTAGGTGGACCCTACTATGGCTACACCTTC
18	once	TRBV12-5	TRBD2	TRBJ2-1	CASGLSRTSGGLYNEQFF	TGTGCTAGTGGTTTGTCACGTACTAGCGGGGGCCTTTACAATGAGCAGTTCTTC